Following are 12 T cell receptor beta chains from one sample sequenced in a study of blood T cell repertoires in COVID-19. Sequenced by immunoSEQ multiplex PCR; TCRdb stores in-frame clones only, minus some. The profile covers over 85,000 clones, with approximately 80% appearing a single time and approximately 15% taken by the ten largest. The specimen was peripheral blood. The receptors shown here come from an older woman with acute or convalescent COVID-19.

This clone has only a few counts. The chain recombines TRBV5-6 with TRBJ1-4; possibly TRBD1 for D (6 bases). The CDR3 has 17 residues. With 2 bases removed from V and 7 bases from J, the gap between germline ends came to 21 bases. The germline V gene encodes CDR1 SGHDT and CDR2 YYEEEE. The CDR3 bases are TGTGCCAGCAGCTTCTTCGCCAGGGGAGGGCTTGCTGAAAAACTGTTTTTT. Its translation: CASSFFARGGLAEKLFF.

This sequence joins TRBV7-2 and TRBJ1-5; possible D gene TRBD1, 5 bases. CDR1 and CDR2 from the germline V gene are SGHTA and FQGNSA. This CDR3 has 14 amino acids. Trimming took off 5 bases at V and 5 bases at J, with 13 bases between the two ends. The chain's CDR3 is CASSTRTQDQPQHF. CDR3 DNA: TGTGCCAGCAGCACCCGGACACAAGATCAGCCCCAGCATTTT.

The chain's CDR3 is CASSLEVAGGRYEQYF. The DNA for the CDR3 is TGTGCCAGCAGCTTAGAGGTAGCGGGGGGCCGCTACGAGCAGTACTTC. The chain employs TRBV7-6 and TRBJ2-7, with 10 bases identical to TRBD2. The V and J ends lost 1 base and 3 bases, in that order; junction bases with no gene match: 6. Germline V CDR1 and CDR2: SGHVS, FNYEAQ. The CDR3 is 16 amino acids.

The CDR3 reads CASSLGDTMNTEAFF. CDR3 bases: TGCGCCAGCAGCTTAGGCGACACGATGAACACTGAAGCTTTCTTT. V usage is TRBV5-1 and J usage is TRBJ1-1; no firm D call. The CDR3 runs to 15 residues. Germline V gene sequence: CDR1 SGHRS, CDR2 YFSETQ. With 2 bases removed from V and 0 bases from J, the gap between germline ends came to 11 bases.

This sequence joins TRBV18 and TRBJ1-2; 9 bases map to TRBD1. The germline V gene encodes CDR1 KGHSH and CDR2 LQKENI. This CDR3 contains 16 residues. J lost 5 bases, V lost 0 bases, and 7 bases had no gene match. The DNA of the CDR3 is TGTGCCAGCTCACCACCCTCAACAGGGGGCGAATATGGCTACACCTTC. It is translated as CASSPPSTGGEYGYTF. The variable domain in full, with the rest retrieved from reference TRBV18 and TRBJ1-2, is NAGVMQNPRHLVRRRGQEARLRCSPMKGHSHVYWYRQLPEEGLKFMVYLQKENIIDESGMPKERFSAEFPKEGPSILRIQQVVRGDSAAYFCASSPPSTGGEYGYTFGSGTRLTVV.

The V and J genes are TRBV18 and TRBJ2-3, with a weak D call TRBD2 (6 bases). This CDR3 is 17 amino acids long. Trimming pared 2 bases from V and 1 base from J, leaving 16 bases between. In germline, CDR1 is KGHSH, CDR2 LQKENI. The CDR3 sequence is CASSPSQAGGGTDTQYF. The CDR3 DNA follows: TGTGCCAGCTCACCAAGTCAAGCGGGCGGTGGCACAGATACGCAGTATTTT.

This chain links TRBV6-5 with TRBJ1-1; D uncertain. CDR3 length equals 14 residues. The V gene lost 2 bases and the J gene lost 1 base, with 8 bases spanning the gap. CDR1 is MNHEY and CDR2 is SVGAGI in the germline V gene. In DNA, the CDR3 is TGTGCCAGCAGTTACACTCCAGGGAACACTGAAGCTTTCTTT. The encoded protein is CASSYTPGNTEAFF.

V usage is TRBV28 and J usage is TRBJ2-3; TRBD2 agrees at 7 bases. CDR3 length equals 18 residues. CDR1 and CDR2 from the germline V gene are MDHEN and SYDVKM. Trimming cost V 2 bases and J 0 bases; bases outside gene matches: 11. This CDR3 reads CASSLAAGWIPSTDTQYF. DNA of the CDR3: TGTGCCAGCAGTTTAGCAGCGGGGTGGATTCCTAGCACAGATACGCAGTATTTT.

V is TRBV5-1 and J is TRBJ2-3, with TRBD2 as a possible D gene (6 bases). The germline V gene has CDR1 SGHRS and CDR2 YFSETQ. There are 14 residues in the CDR3. The germline V and J ends were trimmed by 7 bases and 5 bases, with 17 bases remaining between them. As DNA, the CDR3 is TGCGCCAGCGCACCGGAGGGGTCCGGAGATACGCAGTATTTT. This encodes CASAPEGSGDTQYF. Variable domain in full (rest from reference TRBV5-1 and TRBJ2-3): KAGVTQTPRYLIKTRGQQVTLSCSPISGHRSVSWYQQTPGQGLQFLFEYFSETQRNKGNFPGRFSGRQFSNSRSEMNVSTLELGDSALYLCASAPEGSGDTQYFGPGTRLTVL.

This clone was seen only a few times. The sample holds other DNA sequences that translate to the same CDR3. The chain carries TRBV5-4 and TRBJ2-1; 10 nucleotides agree with TRBD2. Germline V gene data show CDR1 as SGHNT and CDR2 as YYREEE (reference sequence). CDR3 length: 15 amino acids. V shed 0 bases, J shed 4 bases, and the junction held 1 base outside the gene matches. CDR3 nucleotides: TGTGCCAGCAGCTTGGGAGCGGGGGGGTACAATGAGCAGTTCTTC. It translates to CASSLGAGGYNEQFF.

The chain couples TRBV13 to TRBJ1-1, with a tentative D call TRBD1 (6 bases). This CDR3 comprises 14 residues. V dropped 3 bases and J dropped 4 bases, with 12 bases sitting between them. The germline V gene encodes CDR1 PRHDT and CDR2 FYEKMQ (reference sequence). This chain's CDR3 is CASSLSRGFTEAFF. For the CDR3, the DNA is TGTGCCAGCAGCTTGAGCAGGGGTTTCACTGAAGCTTTCTTT.

J is TRBJ2-2 and V is TRBV28, with D hard to call. Between the trimmed V and J ends, which lost 2 bases and 6 bases, there was a span of 13 bases. CDR1 and CDR2 from the germline V gene are MDHEN and SYDVKM. The CDR3 extends over 15 amino acids. The CDR3 sequence: CASSLGQWVAGELFF. The CDR3 nucleotides are TGTGCCAGCAGTTTAGGGCAGTGGGTTGCCGGGGAGCTGTTTTTT.